This T cell receptor beta chain was recovered during a study of cytomegalovirus exposure and HLA in healthy donors. Findings and caveats of the study: Reportedly, TCR beta sequences accurately predicted HLA-A and HLA-B alleles in most subjects.

With regard to this clone: Its antigen is not known. One end of the junction fails to match germline, which may point to a read error.

The CDR3 spans 12 residues. Germline-derived CDR1 and CDR2 are SEHNR and FQNEAQ (reference sequence). The PCR was carried out with 60 Vbeta primers and 13 Jbeta primers. Generated by immunoSEQ multiplex PCR, the TCRdb table keeps only in-frame clones and is missing some. The table lists approximately 190,000 clones, nearly 80% of them singletons. The receptor's source is a woman younger than 45 in good health and CMV-seropositive. This rearrangement joins TRBV7-9 to TRBJ2-5; 7 nucleotides align to TRBD1. Sequencing was done on a sample of PBMCs. The CDR3 loop reads CASSSTGDLLNF. Written as DNA, the CDR3 is TGTGCCAGCAGCTCTACAGGGGACCTTCTGAACTTC.